This T cell receptor beta chain was profiled in a study of beta chain features in type 1 diabetes. Sequenced material consisted of expressed TCRB transcripts (all of the isolated RNA was reverse transcribed). Some clones are missing from TCRdb's copy, which holds only in-frame ones; the method was immunoSEQ multiplex PCR. Of roughly 230,000 clones in the sample, over 7.5% were seen once. The specimen sequenced was naive CD4+ T cells from blood. The source of this sequence is a woman aged 18-35 years in good health.

CDR3 nucleotides: TGTGCCAGCAGCTTTTCAGACAGCGACGGGTACGAGCAGTACTTC. Encoded protein: CASSFSDSDGYEQYF. The rearrangement joins TRBV7-6 to TRBJ2-7; D might be TRBD1 (5 bases). Germline V CDR1 and CDR2: SGHVS, FNYEAQ. This CDR3 is built from 15 residues. The V end lost 3 bases, the J end lost 4 bases, and 16 bases lay between the germline ends.